This T cell receptor (beta chain) was sequenced during a study of T cells in Graves' hyperthyroidism and ophthalmopathy. Study-level background: The authors collected peripheral blood at initial diagnosis, before any treatment.

TCR beta CDR3 sequences were amplified from RNA transcripts. The primer set for the first-round RT-PCR of the TCR CDR3 was HTBI. TCRdb re-called the multiplex PCR reads through MiXCR, storing one row per CDR3 protein. Found here are approximately 400,000 distinct CDR3 sequences, approximately 14% of them singletons; the top ten hold about 20%. Patients with ophthalmopathy all had a Clinical Activity Score of at least 3, a NOSPECS grade of at least 4 and duration under 3 months. PBMCs were derived from around 10 ml fresh peripheral blood. The CDR3 loop spans 15 amino acids. CDR1 is SGHNT and CDR2 is YYREEE in the germline V gene (reference sequence). V was pared by 2 bases and J by 9 bases, with 7 bases of the junction left unmatched. This clonotype was recorded at least ten times. The target antigen is unknown. Whole-study findings and limits: Ophthalmopathy could be told apart from stable hyperthyroidism with a 13 V-J model.

Sequenced sample: blood. V gene TRBV5-4 combines with J gene TRBJ2-1, with 11 bases lining up with TRBD1. This receptor was obtained from a woman in her 30s with Graves' ophthalmopathy. The CDR3 sequence is CASSLRTGGEGEQFF. The CDR3 DNA follows: TGTGCCAGCAGCTTACGGACAGGGGGCGAGGGTGAGCAGTTCTTC.